A selection of T cell receptor beta chains follows, all from one sample in a study of blood T cell repertoires in COVID-19. Clones were read by immunoSEQ multiplex PCR, and TCRdb kept only the in-frame ones, dropping some. The profile shows 310,000 or so clones, 85% to 90% of them singletons. Specimen: PBMCs or T cells enriched from blood (not recorded which). All receptors come from a woman younger than 30 who had recovered from COVID-19. Both conserved end residues are part of each CDR3. The order of the fields is D gene, V gene, clone size, J gene, CDR3 DNA, CDR3 protein. D genes are given only for firm matches. Some rows mark clone size as missing; the rest say once, few, many or name a class of expanded clone.

d_gene: NA; v_gene: TRBV19; abundance: NA; j_gene: TRBJ1-2; CDR3nt: TGTGCCAGTAGTATCGGGTTAATAGGAAGCGGGTATGGCTACACCTTC; CDR3aa: CASSIGLIGSGYGYTF
d_gene: NA; v_gene: TRBV5-1; abundance: NA; j_gene: TRBJ1-1; CDR3nt: TGCGCCAGCATGGTCGGGGAAGGGACTGAAGCTTTCTTT; CDR3aa: CASMVGEGTEAFF
d_gene: NA; v_gene: TRBV6-5; abundance: once; j_gene: TRBJ1-2; CDR3nt: TGTGCCAGCAGCCCGGGAGGGGATAACTATGGCTACACCTTC; CDR3aa: CASSPGGDNYGYTF
d_gene: TRBD1; v_gene: TRBV28; abundance: once; j_gene: TRBJ1-3; CDR3nt: TGTGCCAGCAGTACAGGGGGGCACGGAAACACCATATATTTT; CDR3aa: CASSTGGHGNTIYF
d_gene: TRBD1; v_gene: TRBV28; abundance: NA; j_gene: TRBJ2-3; CDR3nt: TGTGCCAGCAGTTTATCCCCGGGACAGGGCGCAGATACGCAGTATTTT; CDR3aa: CASSLSPGQGADTQYF
d_gene: NA; v_gene: TRBV6-5; abundance: once; j_gene: TRBJ1-2; CDR3nt: TGTGCCAGCAGTACGGGGATCGAGTTAGGCTACACCTTC; CDR3aa: CASSTGIELGYTF
d_gene: TRBD2; v_gene: TRBV4-2; abundance: NA; j_gene: TRBJ2-4; CDR3nt: TGTGCCAGCAGCCAAGAGACTAGCGGGGCAAACATTCAGTACTTC; CDR3aa: CASSQETSGANIQYF
d_gene: NA; v_gene: TRBV7-3; abundance: NA; j_gene: TRBJ2-3; CDR3nt: TGTGCCAGCAGCTTAACAAATACTAAACGGCCACCTAACACAGATACGCAGTATTTT; CDR3aa: CASSLTNTKRPPNTDTQYF
d_gene: NA; v_gene: TRBV6-1; abundance: NA; j_gene: TRBJ2-7; CDR3nt: TGTGCCAGCAGTGAAGCGCTTCTGGTCTTTCGAGCGGCCTACGAGCAGTACTTC; CDR3aa: CASSEALLVFRAAYEQYF
d_gene: TRBD1; v_gene: TRBV9; abundance: NA; j_gene: TRBJ2-7; CDR3nt: TGTGCCAGCAGCGAGGGGACAGGGGAGCACTACGAGCAGTACTTC; CDR3aa: CASSEGTGEHYEQYF
d_gene: NA; v_gene: TRBV5-1; abundance: NA; j_gene: TRBJ1-1; CDR3nt: TGCGCCAGCAGCCCCACTGGGGGGGCACACACTGAAGCTTTCTTT; CDR3aa: CASSPTGGAHTEAFF
d_gene: NA; v_gene: TRBV10-2; abundance: NA; j_gene: TRBJ1-1; CDR3nt: TGCGCCAGCAGTGAGCCTCGACAGCCTGAAGCTTTCTTT; CDR3aa: CASSEPRQPEAFF
d_gene: NA; v_gene: TRBV5-6; abundance: NA; j_gene: TRBJ1-4; CDR3nt: TGTGCCAGCAGCTTAAGGGGTGAAGAAAAACTGTTTTTT; CDR3aa: CASSLRGEEKLFF
d_gene: TRBD1; v_gene: TRBV11-1; abundance: once; j_gene: TRBJ1-6; CDR3nt: TGTGCCAGCAGCTTGGACAGGGGCCATTCACCCCTCCACTTT; CDR3aa: CASSLDRGHSPLHF
d_gene: NA; v_gene: TRBV12-3/TRBV12-4; abundance: few; j_gene: TRBJ1-6; CDR3nt: TGTGCCAGCAGTCGACAGGAGAATTCACCCCTCCACTTT; CDR3aa: CASSRQENSPLHF
d_gene: NA; v_gene: TRBV4-1; abundance: NA; j_gene: TRBJ1-1; CDR3nt: TGCGCCAGCAGCCAAGTACTCGAGCGGGGGGTACCGATGAACACTGAAGCTTTCTTT; CDR3aa: CASSQVLERGVPMNTEAFF
d_gene: NA; v_gene: TRBV19; abundance: NA; j_gene: TRBJ1-2; CDR3nt: TGTGCCAGTAGTAGTCGATGGACAGACTATGGCTACACCTTC; CDR3aa: CASSSRWTDYGYTF
d_gene: NA; v_gene: TRBV7-3; abundance: NA; j_gene: TRBJ1-6; CDR3nt: TGTGCCAGCAGCTTAGAACAGTACAATTCACCCCTCCACTTT; CDR3aa: CASSLEQYNSPLHF
d_gene: NA; v_gene: TRBV5-1; abundance: once; j_gene: TRBJ1-2; CDR3nt: TGCGCCAGCAGCTTGGGGGTCTTGGGGGCAGATGGCTACACCTTC; CDR3aa: CASSLGVLGADGYTF
d_gene: NA; v_gene: TRBV9; abundance: few; j_gene: TRBJ2-1; CDR3nt: TGTGCCAGCAGCGCCGACTGGGATGAGCAGTTCTTC; CDR3aa: CASSADWDEQFF
d_gene: NA; v_gene: TRBV7-2; abundance: NA; j_gene: TRBJ1-4; CDR3nt: TGTGCCAGCAGCTCGACCCAGAGGGGGTCAAAACTGTTTTTT; CDR3aa: CASSSTQRGSKLFF
d_gene: NA; v_gene: TRBV5-4; abundance: NA; j_gene: TRBJ1-1; CDR3nt: TGTGCCAGCAGCTTGGGAGGATACAGGCCCGAGGACACTGAAGCTTTCTTT; CDR3aa: CASSLGGYRPEDTEAFF
d_gene: NA; v_gene: TRBV13; abundance: NA; j_gene: TRBJ2-1; CDR3nt: TGTGCCAGCAGCTTTTTACAGGGCGATGAGCAGTTCTTC; CDR3aa: CASSFLQGDEQFF
d_gene: NA; v_gene: TRBV7-8; abundance: NA; j_gene: TRBJ2-7; CDR3nt: TGTGCCAGCAGCTTAGCGGGCGGGGCCTACGAGCAGTACTTC; CDR3aa: CASSLAGGAYEQYF
d_gene: NA; v_gene: TRBV3-1/TRBV3-2; abundance: NA; j_gene: TRBJ1-6; CDR3nt: TGTGCCAGCAGCCAAGGGACAGATAATTCACCCCTCCACTTT; CDR3aa: CASSQGTDNSPLHF
d_gene: TRBD2; v_gene: TRBV4-1; abundance: few; j_gene: TRBJ2-7; CDR3nt: TGCGCCAGCAGCCAGCGGCTAGCGGGGGCCTCCTACGAGCAGTACTTC; CDR3aa: CASSQRLAGASYEQYF
d_gene: NA; v_gene: TRBV5-6; abundance: many; j_gene: TRBJ2-3; CDR3nt: TGTGCCAGCAGCTTAAGGGGGGGCCAACGCACAGATACGCAGTATTTT; CDR3aa: CASSLRGGQRTDTQYF
d_gene: NA; v_gene: TRBV7-9; abundance: NA; j_gene: TRBJ2-7; CDR3nt: TGTGCCAGCAGCTCCCTCTCCGACATCTTATCCTACGAGCAGTACTTC; CDR3aa: CASSSLSDILSYEQYF
d_gene: NA; v_gene: TRBV9; abundance: NA; j_gene: TRBJ2-1; CDR3nt: TGTGCCAGCAGCGTCTATCCATCGGGGGAGCAGTTCTTC; CDR3aa: CASSVYPSGEQFF
d_gene: NA; v_gene: TRBV11-3; abundance: NA; j_gene: TRBJ2-2; CDR3nt: TGTGCCAGCAGCCGTGGAGTTGCCGGGGAGCTGTTTTTT; CDR3aa: CASSRGVAGELFF
d_gene: NA; v_gene: TRBV28; abundance: NA; j_gene: TRBJ2-1; CDR3nt: TGTGCCAGCAGTCAAGGACAGGAGCAGTTCTTC; CDR3aa: CASSQGQEQFF
d_gene: NA; v_gene: TRBV5-8; abundance: NA; j_gene: TRBJ1-4; CDR3nt: TGTGCCAGCAGCTTAGGGACACCTGTTGCAACTAATGAAAAACTGTTTTTT; CDR3aa: CASSLGTPVATNEKLFF
d_gene: TRBD1; v_gene: TRBV6-5; abundance: NA; j_gene: TRBJ1-5; CDR3nt: TGTGCCAGCAGCACGGGACAGGGGGGGGATCAGCCCCAGCATTTT; CDR3aa: CASSTGQGGDQPQHF
d_gene: NA; v_gene: TRBV3-1/TRBV3-2; abundance: NA; j_gene: TRBJ1-2; CDR3nt: TGTGCCAGCAGCCATGGCGGAGACTACACCTTC; CDR3aa: CASSHGGDYTF
d_gene: NA; v_gene: TRBV12-5; abundance: NA; j_gene: TRBJ1-2; CDR3nt: TGTGCTAGTGCCCTCATATTGATGGGCGGGGCGGGCTATGGCTACACCTTC; CDR3aa: CASALILMGGAGYGYTF
d_gene: TRBD1; v_gene: TRBV3-1/TRBV3-2; abundance: NA; j_gene: TRBJ1-2; CDR3nt: TGTGCCAGCAGCCAGGACAGGAGGAGCTACACCTTC; CDR3aa: CASSQDRRSYTF
d_gene: NA; v_gene: TRBV10-3; abundance: NA; j_gene: TRBJ1-5; CDR3nt: TGTGCCATCAGTGAGTCGGGGAGGGTCGGGCAGCCCCAGCATTTT; CDR3aa: CAISESGRVGQPQHF
d_gene: NA; v_gene: TRBV5-1; abundance: NA; j_gene: TRBJ2-5; CDR3nt: TGCGCCAGCAGCGCGCAGGGAGGATCGGAGACCCAGTACTTC; CDR3aa: CASSAQGGSETQYF
d_gene: NA; v_gene: TRBV5-1; abundance: NA; j_gene: TRBJ1-2; CDR3nt: TGCGCCAGCAGCTTTACAGCCCAGGCCCTATATGGCTACACCTTC; CDR3aa: CASSFTAQALYGYTF
d_gene: NA; v_gene: TRBV2; abundance: NA; j_gene: TRBJ1-1; CDR3nt: TGTGCCAGCACCCGAGAACGGAACACTGAAGCTTTCTTT; CDR3aa: CASTRERNTEAFF
d_gene: NA; v_gene: TRBV2; abundance: NA; j_gene: TRBJ1-2; CDR3nt: TGTGCCAGCAGTGAAGCTCGGGGGGCCGATGGCTACACCTTC; CDR3aa: CASSEARGADGYTF
d_gene: NA; v_gene: TRBV29-1; abundance: NA; j_gene: TRBJ2-3; CDR3nt: TGCAGCGTCCACGGGAGCACAGATACGCAGTATTTT; CDR3aa: CSVHGSTDTQYF
d_gene: NA; v_gene: TRBV4-2; abundance: few; j_gene: TRBJ1-2; CDR3nt: TGTGCCAGCAGCCAAGTAGGGGCCCCTGGGAGCTACACCTTC; CDR3aa: CASSQVGAPGSYTF
d_gene: NA; v_gene: TRBV20-1; abundance: NA; j_gene: TRBJ2-2; CDR3nt: TGCAGTGCTAGTGATAACAGGGAATCCGGGGAGCTGTTTTTT; CDR3aa: CSASDNRESGELFF
d_gene: NA; v_gene: TRBV7-9; abundance: NA; j_gene: TRBJ1-3; CDR3nt: TGTGCCAGCAGGATAATATTAAAACAGGGTGATACTGGAAACACCATATATTTT; CDR3aa: CASRIILKQGDTGNTIYF
d_gene: NA; v_gene: TRBV19; abundance: NA; j_gene: TRBJ1-1; CDR3nt: TGTGCCAGTAGTATAGCTTTGGGGGCGAACACTGAAGCTTTCTTT; CDR3aa: CASSIALGANTEAFF
d_gene: TRBD1; v_gene: TRBV10-2; abundance: once; j_gene: TRBJ2-7; CDR3nt: TGCGCCAGCAGTGACCCCGGGACAGGGACCTACGAGCAGTACTTC; CDR3aa: CASSDPGTGTYEQYF
d_gene: NA; v_gene: TRBV18; abundance: once; j_gene: TRBJ2-5; CDR3nt: TGTGCCAGCTCATTCGCCAGTCAAGAGACCCAGTACTTC; CDR3aa: CASSFASQETQYF
d_gene: TRBD1; v_gene: TRBV10-3; abundance: NA; j_gene: TRBJ1-2; CDR3nt: TGTGCCTCCTGGCAGGGGGCGCCCGGCTACACCTTC; CDR3aa: CASWQGAPGYTF
d_gene: NA; v_gene: TRBV28; abundance: NA; j_gene: TRBJ1-2; CDR3nt: TGTGCCAGCAGTTTTGGGGCCCGCTATGGCTACACCTTC; CDR3aa: CASSFGARYGYTF